The 27 T cell receptor beta chains below all came from one sample that was sequenced in a study of T-cell memory formation after mild COVID-19. MiXCR, applied by TCRdb to the 5' RACE reads, yields one record per CDR3 protein. The sample holds roughly 200,000 distinct CDR3 sequences, 15% to 20% seen once. Sequenced: PBMCs or a T cell subset sorted from them (not recorded which). Receptors were obtained from an adult woman who had mild COVID-19 (a few samples of this study predate the infection). Cell type and time point are not known.

This chain joins TRBV4-1 and TRBJ2-6, with 10 bases lining up with TRBD2. The CDR3 covers 20 residues. Germline V CDR1 and CDR2: MGHRA, YSYEKL. V lost 0 bases, J lost 4 bases, and 12 bases stayed unmatched. CDR3 in amino acids: CASSQEGRAGGQAGANVLTF. CDR3 nucleotides: TGCGCCAGCAGCCAAGAAGGTCGAGCGGGGGGGCAGGCCGGGGCCAACGTCCTGACTTTC.

The sample holds a few counts of this clonotype. J is TRBJ2-2 and V is TRBV12-3 or TRBV12-4; D ambiguous. Trimming took off 6 bases at V and 7 bases at J, with 12 bases between the two ends. The CDR3 consists of 13 residues. The CDR3 is CASRSTEVGELFF. CDR3 DNA sequence: TGTGCCAGCAGGTCAACCGAGGTCGGGGAGCTGTTTTTT.

This clonotype was seen at least ten times. The V and J genes are TRBV7-2 and TRBJ2-7; 8 nucleotides line up with TRBD1. Looked up from germline, CDR1 is SGHTA and CDR2 is FQGNSA. Losses at the gene ends were 1 base for V and 1 base for J; bases not matched to a gene: 0. The CDR3 spans 14 residues. The CDR3 DNA reads as TGTGCCAGCAGCTTAGGGACAGGGTCCTACGAGCAGTACTTC. It is translated as CASSLGTGSYEQYF.

The chain links TRBV20-1 to TRBJ1-2; a weak D match, TRBD1 (5 bases). CDR1 is DFQATT and CDR2 is SNEGSKA in the germline V gene (reference sequence). The germline V and J ends were trimmed by 6 bases and 4 bases, with 15 bases remaining between them. The CDR3 runs to 13 residues. The DNA of the CDR3 is TGCAGTGCCAGTGACCGCGGGACCTATGGCTACACCTTC. Protein sequence: CSASDRGTYGYTF.

This clonotype was seen a single time. This chain uses TRBV20-1 with TRBJ1-5; D is ambiguous. From germline, CDR1 is DFQATT and CDR2 SNEGSKA (reference sequence). This CDR3 is 13 amino acids long. Trimming left V 3 bases short and J 7 bases short, with 13 bases between. The DNA for the CDR3 is TGCAGTGCTAGTAAGCAGATAGGACAGCCCCAGCATTTT. Protein: CSASKQIGQPQHF.

This chain connects TRBV6-5 to TRBJ1-5; D is possibly TRBD1 (5 bases). V was cut by 2 bases and J by 3 bases, with 14 bases left in between. CDR1 and CDR2 from the germline V gene are MNHEY and SVGAGI. The CDR3 has 16 amino acids. CDR3 nucleotide sequence: TGTGCCAGCAGTTACGGGGCCCTTGGGACCAATCAGCCCCAGCATTTT. As protein: CASSYGALGTNQPQHF.

The chain links TRBV12-3 or TRBV12-4 to TRBJ1-1; D remains ambiguous. The CDR3 extends over 14 amino acids. Trimming took off 3 bases at V and 1 base at J, with 9 bases between the two ends. CDR3 amino acids: CASSFGQANTEAFF. CDR3 in DNA: TGTGCCAGCAGTTTCGGCCAGGCGAACACTGAAGCTTTCTTT.

This chain connects TRBV7-9 to TRBJ2-6; D is unclear. The length of the CDR3 is 14 residues. Per the germline V gene, CDR1 is SEHNR and CDR2 is FQNEAQ (reference sequence). Trimming left V 5 bases short and J 4 bases short, with 9 bases between. The CDR3 nucleotides are TGTGCCAGCAGCCGTCTTGTGGGGGCCAACGTCCTGACTTTC. Its translation: CASSRLVGANVLTF. The full variable domain, its missing parts supplied by reference TRBV7-9 and TRBJ2-6, is DTGVSQNPRHKITKRGQNVTFRCDPISEHNRLYWYRQTLGQGPEFLTYFQNEAQLEKSRLLSDRFSAERPKGSFSTLEIQRTEQGDSAMYLCASSRLVGANVLTFGAGSRLTVL.

The rearrangement uses TRBV20-1 and TRBJ2-7; 7 bases map to TRBD2. The J segment lost 0 bases and the V segment lost 1 base, leaving 3 bases of the junction unmatched. The germline V gene encodes CDR1 DFQATT and CDR2 SNEGSKA (reference sequence). CDR3 length: 14 residues. This CDR3 is CSARAGGRSYEQYF. The CDR3 region has the DNA TGCAGTGCTAGAGCGGGAGGCCGCTCCTACGAGCAGTACTTC.

The V and J genes are TRBV6-5 and TRBJ2-1; 16 positions match TRBD2. This CDR3 contains 17 residues. The V gene's germline CDR1 is MNHEY and CDR2 SVGAGI. The V gene end was trimmed by 3 bases and the J gene end by 4 bases; junction bases not matched to a gene: 3. The CDR3 DNA reads as TGTGCCAGCAGTTATGGGACTAGCGGGGGGGCTTACAATGAGCAGTTCTTC. It codes for CASSYGTSGGAYNEQFF.

The rearrangement uses TRBV20-1 and TRBJ2-3; 7 nucleotides line up with TRBD2. The CDR3 totals 13 residues. Trimming removed 6 bases from V and 2 bases from J; junction bases left unmatched: 5. CDR1 is DFQATT and CDR2 is SNEGSKA in the germline V gene (reference sequence). The CDR3 nucleotides are TGCAGTGCCCCGGGACTACCCACAGATACGCAGTATTTT. This sequence encodes CSAPGLPTDTQYF.

The V call is TRBV3-1, the J call TRBJ2-7; TRBD1 matches at 10 bases. V lost 4 bases and J lost 6; bases outside the gene matches: 18. Germline assignment: CDR1 LGHDT and CDR2 YNNKEL (reference sequence). CDR3 length equals 18 residues. The DNA of the CDR3 is TGTGCCAGCAGCCCCGGAGCAGAGACAGGGGGCCGCAGATTCGAGCAGTACTTC. Translated: CASSPGAETGGRRFEQYF.

This clonotype was seen a few times. The chain links TRBV18 to TRBJ1-2, with D unclear. The V and J ends lost 0 bases and 3 bases respectively, with 14 bases between them. The CDR3 is 16 residues long. The germline CDR1 and CDR2 sequences are KGHSH and LQKENI. CDR3 loop: CASSPPNHPGDYGYTF. As DNA, the CDR3 is TGTGCCAGCTCACCACCGAACCATCCTGGGGACTATGGCTACACCTTC. The variable domain in full, with the rest retrieved from reference TRBV18 and TRBJ1-2, is NAGVMQNPRHLVRRRGQEARLRCSPMKGHSHVYWYRQLPEEGLKFMVYLQKENIIDESGMPKERFSAEFPKEGPSILRIQQVVRGDSAAYFCASSPPNHPGDYGYTFGSGTRLTVV.

The rearrangement uses TRBV12-3 or TRBV12-4 and TRBJ2-1, with 8 bases identical to TRBD2. Trimming took 6 bases from V and 2 from J; bases not matched to a gene: 6. This CDR3 has 15 amino acids. In DNA, the CDR3 is TGTGCCAGCAGCCCTACTAGCGGAACCTACAATGAGCAGTTCTTC. It specifies CASSPTSGTYNEQFF.

The V gene is TRBV12-3 or TRBV12-4, the J gene TRBJ2-3; 7 nucleotides match TRBD2. The V gene end was trimmed by 5 bases and the J gene end by 4 bases; junction bases not matched to a gene: 15. The CDR3 consists of 17 residues. In DNA form, the CDR3 reads TGTGCCAGCAGTCCAGTCGCCTGGGCGGGAGTAGCAGATACGCAGTATTTT. Its protein is CASSPVAWAGVADTQYF.

This clonotype occurred a few times. The rearrangement links TRBV30 to TRBJ2-2; D is unclear. Trimming cost V 3 bases and J 0 bases, with 11 bases left between them. Germline values: CDR1 GTSNPN, CDR2 SVGIG (reference sequence). The CDR3 consists of 15 residues. CDR3 region: CAWRWGPSNTGELFF. The CDR3 DNA sequence: TGTGCCTGGAGGTGGGGTCCGTCGAACACCGGGGAGCTGTTTTTT.

The chain couples TRBV12-3 or TRBV12-4 to TRBJ2-7; TRBD2 matches at 11 bases. Trimming cost V 5 bases and J 3 bases; bases outside gene matches: 3. The CDR3 runs 14 residues. This chain's CDR3 is CASSRLAGYYEQYF. DNA for the CDR3: TGTGCCAGCAGTCGACTAGCGGGATACTACGAGCAGTACTTC.

In its sample, this clonotype was seen a few times. The chain is built from TRBV5-5 and TRBJ1-2; D is possibly TRBD1 (5 bases). Per germline, CDR1 SGHKS and CDR2 YYEKEE (reference sequence). The CDR3 consists of 16 residues. Trimming shortened V by 4 bases and J by 6 bases, and 22 bases separated the two germline ends. CDR3 DNA: TGTGCCAGCAGCCCGAGGTCCAACCGGGACGGACATGGCTACACCTTC. Translated: CASSPRSNRDGHGYTF.

This clonotype was observed at least ten times. This chain uses TRBV9 with TRBJ2-1, with a possible D match to TRBD2 (6 bases). There are 16 residues in the CDR3. Germline CDR1 reads SGDLS; CDR2 reads YYNGEE. The V end was cut by 4 bases, the J end by 5 bases, with 19 bases between. The DNA of the CDR3 is TGTGCCAGCAGCCCCAGGGTGGCCGGGGGTAACAATGAGCAGTTCTTC. Protein sequence: CASSPRVAGGNNEQFF.

The chain carries TRBV20-1 and TRBJ2-5, with TRBD2 matching over 12 bases. With V trimmed by 6 bases and J by 2 bases, 7 bases remained unmatched. Germline CDR1 DFQATT, CDR2 SNEGSKA (reference sequence). The CDR3 is 15 residues long. This chain's CDR3 is CSAHSTSGGQETQYF. The CDR3 DNA follows: TGCAGTGCCCACTCGACTAGCGGGGGTCAAGAGACCCAGTACTTC.

This clonotype was detected a few times. J is TRBJ2-7 and V is TRBV6-5; TRBD1 agrees at 7 bases. Trimming cost V 2 bases and J 0 bases; bases outside gene matches: 1. This CDR3 is 14 amino acids long. The germline V gene has CDR1 MNHEY and CDR2 SVGAGI. The DNA for the CDR3 is TGTGCCAGCAGTTACGACAGGGTCTCCTACGAGCAGTACTTC. Amino acids: CASSYDRVSYEQYF.

This clonotype was counted ten times or more. This rearrangement joins TRBV5-6 to TRBJ1-4, with a possible D match to TRBD1 (5 bases). The CDR3 has 15 amino acids. The V end was cut by 0 bases, the J end by 5 bases, with 11 bases between. Germline values: CDR1 SGHDT, CDR2 YYEEEE. In nucleotides, the CDR3 is TGTGCCAGCAGCTTGGCCGCAGGGCACAATGAAAAACTGTTTTTT. Translating it yields CASSLAAGHNEKLFF.

The chain links TRBV7-3 to TRBJ2-6, with 10 bases that match TRBD1. CDR3 length: 17 residues. CDR1 and CDR2 from the germline V gene are SGHTA and FQGTGA. V was clipped by 5 bases and J by 0 bases; unmatched bases: 4. The CDR3 reads CASSRGQGNSGANVLTF. In DNA form, the CDR3 reads TGTGCCAGCAGCAGGGGACAGGGGAACTCTGGGGCCAACGTCCTGACTTTC.

This clonotype came up a few times. The V and J genes are TRBV3-1 and TRBJ2-3; D call uncertain. The germline V gene encodes CDR1 LGHDT and CDR2 YNNKEL (reference sequence). Trimming took 6 bases from V and 4 from J, leaving 5 bases between them. CDR3 length equals 11 residues. The CDR3 region is CASRVSDTQYF. The CDR3 region has the DNA TGTGCCAGCAGGGTTTCAGATACGCAGTATTTT.

This clonotype was seen a few times. This sequence joins TRBV7-6 and TRBJ2-3; D gene ambiguous. Trimming removed 10 bases at V and 0 bases at J, with 17 bases between. There are 15 residues in the CDR3. Germline V gene data show CDR1 as SGHVS and CDR2 as FNYEAQ. The CDR3 protein is CAISLGSTSTDTQYF. CDR3 DNA: TGTGCCATCTCTTTGGGGTCTACTAGCACAGATACGCAGTATTTT.

This clonotype has a handful of counts. The V gene is TRBV5-1, the J gene TRBJ2-7; TRBD1 agrees at 9 bases. The CDR3 is 14 residues long. V shed 0 bases, J shed 4 bases, and the junction held 2 bases outside the gene matches. Germline CDR1 is SGHRS and CDR2 is YFSETQ. The CDR3 coding sequence is TGCGCCAGCAGCTTGGAGGACAGGGGATACGAGCAGTACTTC. Its protein product is CASSLEDRGYEQYF.

The rearrangement joins TRBV6-2 or TRBV6-3 to TRBJ2-1; TRBD2 matches at 13 bases. V lost 6 bases, J lost 0 bases, and 8 bases stayed unmatched. The CDR3 has 18 residues. From germline, CDR1 is MNHEY and CDR2 SVGEGT. The CDR3 DNA follows: TGTGCCAGCAGGCGGACTAGCGGGAGCTCTCTCTCCTACAATGAGCAGTTCTTC. This gives the protein CASRRTSGSSLSYNEQFF.